This T cell receptor (beta chain) was sequenced for a study of blood T cell repertoires in COVID-19. Participant reports of clinical history set cohort assignment. With 5 bases clipped from V and 7 bases from J, the junction kept 17 bases outside the gene matches. Germline V gives CDR1 SGHTA, CDR2 FQGNSA. The length of the CDR3 is 17 residues. The authors' processing: Scientists estimated how many nucleated cells there were by amplifying reference gene primers. Assay used: immunoSEQ multiplex PCR; TCRdb lists only in-frame clones, some missing. The V and J calls and the clone size are those of that table, but D and trimming were determined from the DNA. The repertoire consists of a few hundred thousand clones, with approximately 90% occurring once and the leading ten covering about 9.4%.

Sequencing was performed on PBMCs or T cells enriched from blood (not recorded which). The J gene is TRBJ2-7, the V gene TRBV7-2; the match to TRBD1 covers 10 bases. This clonotype was sampled from a woman aged 50 to 65 who had recovered from COVID-19. This chain's CDR3 is CASSPKIPGQGLGEQYF. The CDR3 coding sequence is TGTGCCAGCAGCCCCAAAATTCCGGGACAGGGGCTGGGAGAGCAGTACTTC.